Below, one TCR beta chain is given with its context. This clonotype occurred many times. Its antigen has not been determined. No much larger clone exists at a distance of one base, and base qualities are not known. This sample was included in a study of T cells after yellow fever vaccination (dated by TCRdb to 2018 to 2020). Broadly, across the study: Libraries from fractions with low cell numbers were prepared with the SMART-Seq v4 Ultra Low Input RNA kit. To follow T-cell clones before and after both primary and booster YFV17D yellow fever vaccination, bulk TCR alpha and beta repertoires underwent longitudinal sequencing. Two healthy male donors, one aged 18 to 29 and one aged 30 to 40 years, made up the cohort. Blood was collected at multiple timepoints before and after primary and secondary immunization, and bulk PBMC replicates and cell subsets were isolated.

In light of the paper, this sample's treatment or condition label describes: live attenuated yellow fever vaccine strain. PBMCs were isolated from peripheral blood using a standard Ficoll-Paque protocol. Dynabeads CD4 and CD8 positive selection kits were used to isolate CD4 and CD8 T-cell fractions. TriZol was used to extract RNA from bulk PBMCs, from CD4 and CD8 fractions, and from dextramer-positive and dextramer-negative fractions. TCR cDNA was synthesized by 5'RACE template switching, through which a universal primer site and unique molecular identifiers were introduced. cDNA synthesis was primed from both the TCR alpha and TCR beta constant segments. Library amplification used two PCR steps, and the second PCR step added sample barcodes and sequencing adapters. Sequencing of libraries was performed on Illumina HiSeq 2500 (2x100 bp) or NovaSeq (2x150 bp). For the original study's pipeline: MIGEC handled demultiplexing of reads and collapsing into UMI consensus sequences, while MiXCR performed V(D)J alignment. Clonotypes responding to the vaccine were identified with edgeR on replicate PBMC samples, with the criteria of FDR below 0.01 and a log2 fold change above 5 up to day 15. Bulk clonotypes were assigned CD4 or CD8 identity according to which sequenced CD4 or CD8 repertoire held them at higher abundance. The raw public data were reprocessed by TCRdb itself: fastp quality trimming at Q25, MiXCR clonotype calling, in-frame beta chains only. Every entry covers one CDR3 protein and lists the most common genes and DNA from its rows. TCRdb, not the authors, supplied the V and J calls. The sample has 200,000 or so distinct CDR3 sequences on record, roughly 6.2% of them singletons. The top ten constitute around 1.1% of the sample.

The paper's findings and limits, for the study overall: Compared with the primary T-cell response, the secondary T-cell response was weaker but faster, peaking on day 5 rather than day 15. Most clones expanded after primary vaccination were re-detected after the booster (about 96% of CD4 and more than 70% of CD8), suggesting broad memory maintenance. The study included only a couple of donors, which limits how far the findings can be generalized. Computational filtering was needed because FACS-sorted repertoires could contain abundant contaminating clonotypes from the bulk population. A small share of clonotypes was detected in both CD4 and CD8 compartments, with the overlap likely arising from convergent recombination.

This receptor was obtained from a man in his thirties or forties who received the YFV17D yellow fever vaccine. The source was CD4+ T cells sorted from PBMCs, collected on the day of the yellow fever booster vaccination.

CDR3 reads: CASTPMVGGSTDTQYF. The base sequence is TGTGCCAGCACTCCCATGGTGGGTGGGAGTACCGATACGCAGTATTTT. The chain is assembled from TRBV6-1 and TRBJ2-3, with TRBD2 tentatively as D gene (5 bases match). V and J lose 7 bases and 6 bases, and a span of 23 bases separates them. CDR3 length: 16 amino acids, cysteine to phenylalanine. Only CDR3 DNA remains: 48 bases, in frame from the first base. Reading the germline V gene gives CDR1 MNHNS and CDR2 SASEGT.